This T cell receptor beta chain was recorded in a study of T cells in Graves' hyperthyroidism and ophthalmopathy. Study-wide context: Once the initial diagnosis was made, peripheral blood was obtained before any treatment.

TCR beta CDR3 sequences were amplified from RNA transcripts. When the TCR CDR3 underwent first-round RT-PCR, the HTBI primer set was used. TCRdb analysed the multiplex PCR reads with MiXCR anew, one entry per CDR3 protein. The sample comprises 450,000 to 650,000 distinct CDR3 sequences, 13% to 15% of which are singletons, and 7% to 9% rests with the top ten. The study, taken as a whole, reports: In blood, most of the thyroid clonotypes expanded above 0.001 were also present.

This clonotype was found a few times. Its target is not known. J was trimmed by 5 bases and V by 6 bases; bases with no gene match: 13. This CDR3 has 16 residues. The germline CDR1 and CDR2 sequences are SEHNR and FQNEAQ (reference sequence). Extraction of PBMCs used roughly 10 ml of fresh peripheral blood. Sequencing was done on a sample of blood. This chain joins TRBV7-9 and TRBJ2-1; 7 bases are shared with TRBD1. The clonotype was recovered from a young woman with Graves' ophthalmopathy. CDR3 sequence (DNA): TGTGCCAGCAGTTCATCCCCGGGACAGCCCCACAATGAGCAGTTCTTC. Encoded protein: CASSSSPGQPHNEQFF.